This is a list of T cell receptor beta chains from one sample in a study of T cell clones after liver transplantation. Libraries were prepared by immunoSEQ multiplex PCR; TCRdb keeps only in-frame clonotypes and omits some of them. Of 20,000 or so clones listed, approximately 95% are singletons. The sequencing used CD8+ T cells from blood, collected nearly 26 months after liver transplant. The receptors come from a human patient who received a liver transplant. Some T cells here may be from the graft donor. CDR3s include the opening cysteine and the closing phenylalanine or tryptophan. A D gene is named only where the DNA matches it firmly. Not every row has a clone size; where given, it reads once, few, many or a size class.

d_call: -
j_call: TRBJ2-3
clone_size: -
v_call: TRBV4-3
cdr3_aa: CASSQDGQALGTQYF
cdr3_nt: TGCGCCAGCAGCCAAGACGGACAAGCCTTGGGTACGCAGTATTTT

d_call: TRBD2
j_call: TRBJ2-7
clone_size: -
v_call: TRBV19
cdr3_aa: CASSPGLAYLYEQYF
cdr3_nt: TGTGCCAGTAGCCCGGGACTAGCATATCTCTACGAGCAGTACTTC

d_call: -
j_call: TRBJ2-7
clone_size: -
v_call: TRBV21-1
cdr3_aa: CASSHLDPEQYF
cdr3_nt: TGTGCCAGCAGCCACCTGGACCCCGAGCAGTACTTC

d_call: -
j_call: TRBJ2-7
clone_size: -
v_call: TRBV27
cdr3_aa: CASSSGAAYSYEQYF
cdr3_nt: TGTGCCAGCAGTTCCGGGGCAGCCTACTCCTACGAGCAGTACTTC

d_call: TRBD2
j_call: TRBJ2-7
clone_size: -
v_call: TRBV11-3
cdr3_aa: CASSPWSGEDYEQYF
cdr3_nt: TGTGCCAGCAGCCCATGGAGCGGGGAAGACTACGAGCAGTACTTC

d_call: -
j_call: TRBJ2-1
clone_size: -
v_call: TRBV7-9
cdr3_aa: CASSLVAGSYNEQFF
cdr3_nt: TGTGCCAGCAGCTTAGTCGCCGGGAGCTACAATGAGCAGTTCTTC

d_call: -
j_call: TRBJ2-3
clone_size: -
v_call: TRBV7-9
cdr3_aa: CASRGRLAADTQYF
cdr3_nt: TGTGCCAGCAGGGGTCGTTTGGCCGCAGATACGCAGTATTTT

d_call: -
j_call: TRBJ1-1
clone_size: -
v_call: TRBV2
cdr3_aa: CASSESRPLPNTEAFF
cdr3_nt: TGTGCCAGCAGTGAGTCCAGGCCACTTCCGAACACTGAAGCTTTCTTT

d_call: -
j_call: TRBJ2-7
clone_size: -
v_call: TRBV29-1
cdr3_aa: CSVAGINKAYEQYF
cdr3_nt: TGCAGCGTTGCCGGGATTAACAAAGCCTACGAGCAGTACTTC

d_call: -
j_call: TRBJ1-3
clone_size: -
v_call: TRBV9
cdr3_aa: CASSPGKGRGNTIYF
cdr3_nt: TGTGCCAGCAGTCCCGGGAAGGGGCGCGGAAACACCATATATTTT

d_call: TRBD1
j_call: TRBJ2-7
clone_size: -
v_call: TRBV10-3
cdr3_aa: CAISESSRDSPYEQYF
cdr3_nt: TGTGCCATCAGTGAGTCTTCCCGGGACAGTCCTTACGAGCAGTACTTC

d_call: -
j_call: TRBJ1-5
clone_size: -
v_call: TRBV27
cdr3_aa: CASSLLGDQPQHF
cdr3_nt: TGTGCCAGCAGTTTACTAGGGGATCAGCCCCAGCATTTT

d_call: TRBD1
j_call: TRBJ2-7
clone_size: -
v_call: TRBV27
cdr3_aa: CASTPLRTGVGYSSYEQYF
cdr3_nt: TGTGCCAGCACCCCTCTCAGGACAGGGGTCGGCTATAGCTCCTACGAGCAGTACTTC

d_call: -
j_call: TRBJ2-1
clone_size: -
v_call: TRBV27
cdr3_aa: CATFQGEQFF
cdr3_nt: TGTGCCACCTTCCAGGGAGAGCAGTTCTTC

d_call: TRBD2
j_call: TRBJ2-1
clone_size: -
v_call: TRBV6-4
cdr3_aa: CASSDSSGSYNEQFF
cdr3_nt: TGTGCCAGCAGTGACTCTAGCGGGAGTTACAATGAGCAGTTCTTC

d_call: TRBD2
j_call: TRBJ2-7
clone_size: -
v_call: TRBV11-3
cdr3_aa: CASSLGMWASGRAPTYEQYF
cdr3_nt: TGTGCCAGCAGCCTAGGGATGTGGGCTAGCGGGAGGGCCCCTACCTACGAGCAGTACTTC

d_call: -
j_call: TRBJ2-3
clone_size: -
v_call: TRBV4-1
cdr3_aa: CASSQDGTGRPTTDTQYF
cdr3_nt: TGCGCCAGCAGCCAAGACGGGACGGGTCGTCCTACCACAGATACGCAGTATTTT

d_call: TRBD1
j_call: TRBJ1-1
clone_size: -
v_call: TRBV28
cdr3_aa: CASSLRQGQNTEAFF
cdr3_nt: TGTGCCAGCAGTTTAAGACAGGGGCAGAACACTGAAGCTTTCTTT

d_call: TRBD2
j_call: TRBJ2-5
clone_size: -
v_call: TRBV7-9
cdr3_aa: CASSLGLAGGLGETQYF
cdr3_nt: TGTGCCAGCAGCTTAGGTCTAGCGGGAGGTCTGGGAGAGACCCAGTACTTC

d_call: TRBD2
j_call: TRBJ2-7
clone_size: -
v_call: TRBV27
cdr3_aa: CASSLKGGRALDEQYF
cdr3_nt: TGTGCCAGCAGTTTGAAGGGCGGGAGGGCCCTTGACGAGCAGTACTTC

d_call: TRBD2
j_call: TRBJ2-7
clone_size: -
v_call: TRBV7-8
cdr3_aa: CASSLELSGTSYEQYF
cdr3_nt: TGTGCCAGCAGCTTAGAACTTAGCGGGACCTCCTACGAGCAGTACTTC

d_call: TRBD1
j_call: TRBJ1-4
clone_size: medium-sized
v_call: TRBV9
cdr3_aa: CASSVEGAAEKLFF
cdr3_nt: TGTGCCAGCAGCGTAGAGGGGGCGGCGGAAAAACTGTTTTTT

d_call: TRBD1
j_call: TRBJ2-1
clone_size: -
v_call: TRBV27
cdr3_aa: CASSLQTQGAVEQFF
cdr3_nt: TGTGCCAGCAGTTTACAAACCCAGGGGGCGGTGGAGCAGTTCTTC

d_call: -
j_call: TRBJ1-4
clone_size: -
v_call: TRBV7-9
cdr3_aa: CASSFPTGENEKLFF
cdr3_nt: TGTGCCAGCAGCTTTCCGACAGGAGAGAATGAAAAACTGTTTTTT

d_call: TRBD1
j_call: TRBJ2-7
clone_size: -
v_call: TRBV14
cdr3_aa: CASSSLAGGALTYEQYF
cdr3_nt: TGTGCCAGCAGCAGCTTAGCAGGGGGCGCTTTAACCTACGAGCAGTACTTC

d_call: -
j_call: TRBJ2-7
clone_size: -
v_call: TRBV5-4
cdr3_aa: CASSGPEGGSYEQYF
cdr3_nt: TGTGCCAGCAGCGGTCCTGAAGGAGGTTCCTACGAGCAGTACTTC

d_call: -
j_call: TRBJ1-2
clone_size: once
v_call: TRBV4-1
cdr3_aa: CASSQEEWTNYGYTF
cdr3_nt: TGCGCCAGCAGCCAAGAGGAGTGGACCAACTATGGCTACACCTTC

d_call: TRBD1
j_call: TRBJ1-2
clone_size: few
v_call: TRBV11-3
cdr3_aa: CASSPGTGGGYGYTF
cdr3_nt: TGTGCCAGCAGCCCAGGGACAGGGGGCGGGTATGGCTACACCTTC

d_call: TRBD1
j_call: TRBJ2-7
clone_size: once
v_call: TRBV7-6
cdr3_aa: CASSSGGQGYEQYF
cdr3_nt: TGTGCCAGCAGCTCGGGGGGACAGGGTTACGAGCAGTACTTC

d_call: -
j_call: TRBJ2-3
clone_size: -
v_call: TRBV7-9
cdr3_aa: CASSPWGGEFTDTQYF
cdr3_nt: TGTGCCAGCAGCCCCTGGGGCGGGGAATTCACAGATACGCAGTATTTT

d_call: TRBD2
j_call: TRBJ2-5
clone_size: -
v_call: TRBV4-1
cdr3_aa: CASSHLGTSGQETQYF
cdr3_nt: TGCGCCAGCAGCCACTTAGGGACTAGCGGGCAAGAGACCCAGTACTTC

d_call: -
j_call: TRBJ2-3
clone_size: once
v_call: TRBV7-2
cdr3_aa: CASSLKGEGLPDTQYF
cdr3_nt: TGTGCCAGCAGCTTAAAGGGGGAGGGCCTCCCAGATACGCAGTATTTT

d_call: -
j_call: TRBJ2-7
clone_size: -
v_call: TRBV27
cdr3_aa: CASSLNSYYEQYF
cdr3_nt: TGTGCCAGCAGTTTGAACAGCTACTACGAGCAGTACTTC

d_call: TRBD2
j_call: TRBJ2-1
clone_size: -
v_call: TRBV7-8
cdr3_aa: CASSVRTSGSRYNEQFF
cdr3_nt: TGTGCCAGCAGCGTGCGGACTAGCGGGAGCAGGTACAATGAGCAGTTCTTC

d_call: -
j_call: TRBJ1-5
clone_size: -
v_call: TRBV27
cdr3_aa: CASSPEYTNQPQHF
cdr3_nt: TGTGCCAGCAGTCCCGAGTACACCAATCAGCCCCAGCATTTT

d_call: TRBD2
j_call: TRBJ2-3
clone_size: -
v_call: TRBV11-3
cdr3_aa: CASSFIAGVPDTQYF
cdr3_nt: TGTGCCAGCAGCTTTATAGCGGGAGTTCCAGATACGCAGTATTTT

d_call: TRBD2
j_call: TRBJ2-7
clone_size: -
v_call: TRBV2
cdr3_aa: CATTGGAYEQYF
cdr3_nt: TGTGCCACCACGGGGGGAGCATACGAGCAGTACTTC

d_call: TRBD1
j_call: TRBJ1-2
clone_size: -
v_call: TRBV2
cdr3_aa: CASSEVEPGQGDYGYTF
cdr3_nt: TGTGCCAGCAGTGAAGTAGAACCGGGACAGGGGGACTATGGCTACACCTTC

d_call: TRBD2
j_call: TRBJ2-1
clone_size: -
v_call: TRBV29-1
cdr3_aa: CSVEGGSGTRNEQFF
cdr3_nt: TGCAGCGTTGAAGGGGGTAGCGGGACAAGGAATGAGCAGTTCTTC

d_call: -
j_call: TRBJ2-1
clone_size: -
v_call: TRBV4-2
cdr3_aa: CASSQDLNEQFF
cdr3_nt: TGTGCCAGCAGCCAAGATCTCAATGAGCAGTTCTTC

d_call: -
j_call: TRBJ2-7
clone_size: -
v_call: TRBV10-3
cdr3_aa: CAISTGITYEQYF
cdr3_nt: TGTGCCATCAGCACGGGGATCACCTACGAGCAGTACTTC

d_call: -
j_call: TRBJ2-3
clone_size: -
v_call: TRBV9
cdr3_aa: CASGVPQYF
cdr3_nt: TGTGCCAGTGGGGTCCCGCAGTATTTT

d_call: TRBD1
j_call: TRBJ2-1
clone_size: -
v_call: TRBV11-3
cdr3_aa: CASSLQGASYNEQFF
cdr3_nt: TGTGCCAGCAGCTTACAGGGGGCATCCTACAATGAGCAGTTCTTC

d_call: -
j_call: TRBJ2-1
clone_size: -
v_call: TRBV11-3
cdr3_aa: CASSLGKTSYNEQFF
cdr3_nt: TGTGCCAGCAGCTTAGGGAAAACCTCCTACAATGAGCAGTTCTTC

d_call: -
j_call: TRBJ2-7
clone_size: once
v_call: TRBV14
cdr3_aa: CASSSSDGGYEQYF
cdr3_nt: TGTGCCAGCAGCTCGTCGGACGGAGGGTACGAGCAGTACTTC

d_call: -
j_call: TRBJ2-1
clone_size: -
v_call: TRBV4-3
cdr3_aa: CASSQDLNSVYPPAQFF
cdr3_nt: TGCGCCAGCAGCCAAGATCTTAATTCCGTGTACCCGCCGGCGCAGTTCTTC

d_call: TRBD1
j_call: TRBJ1-2
clone_size: -
v_call: TRBV27
cdr3_aa: CASRHGTDTYGYTF
cdr3_nt: TGTGCCAGCAGACACGGGACAGACACCTATGGCTACACCTTC

d_call: TRBD2
j_call: TRBJ2-1
clone_size: -
v_call: TRBV28
cdr3_aa: CASSLGTSGSNEQFF
cdr3_nt: TGTGCCAGCAGTCTAGGGACTAGCGGGAGTAATGAGCAGTTCTTC

d_call: TRBD2
j_call: TRBJ2-2
clone_size: -
v_call: TRBV2
cdr3_aa: CASSEAGAGGPGELFF
cdr3_nt: TGTGCCAGCAGTGAAGCCGGCGCGGGGGGGCCCGGGGAGCTGTTTTTT

d_call: -
j_call: TRBJ2-5
clone_size: -
v_call: TRBV13
cdr3_aa: CASSYSGSGQETQYF
cdr3_nt: TGTGCCAGCAGCTATAGTGGGAGCGGTCAAGAGACCCAGTACTTC

d_call: TRBD2
j_call: TRBJ2-7
clone_size: -
v_call: TRBV11-2
cdr3_aa: CASSTRGSGSYEQYF
cdr3_nt: TGTGCCAGCAGCACTAGAGGGAGCGGGAGTTACGAGCAGTACTTC

d_call: TRBD1
j_call: TRBJ1-2
clone_size: -
v_call: TRBV6-1
cdr3_aa: CAITGETPHYGYTF
cdr3_nt: TGTGCCATTACAGGGGAGACACCCCACTATGGCTACACCTTC

d_call: TRBD1
j_call: TRBJ1-5
clone_size: -
v_call: TRBV19
cdr3_aa: CASTPGTGGLQPQHF
cdr3_nt: TGTGCCAGTACCCCGGGGACAGGGGGCCTTCAGCCCCAGCATTTT